Below, one T cell receptor beta chain is given with its context. Its antigen is not known. This record comes from a study of cytomegalovirus exposure and HLA in healthy donors. Regarding the study as a whole: A subsequent analysis found that TCR clusters from the first cohort also tended to co-occur in the 120 validation repertoires, with approximately 95% of cluster scores above 0.

Profiled with immunoSEQ multiplex PCR; TCRdb holds only in-frame clones, not every one. The table shows tens of thousands of clones, with around nine tenths occurring only once. CDR1 and CDR2 from the germline V gene are MNHNS and SASEGT. V was pared by 4 bases and J by 6 bases, with 10 bases of the junction left unmatched. The CDR3 extends over 15 amino acids. This TCR came from a woman aged 18 to 35 in good health and CMV-seropositive. What was sequenced was PBMCs. The J gene is TRBJ1-1, the V gene TRBV6-1; 8 bases are shared with TRBD1. As DNA, the CDR3 is TGTGCCAGCAGTGCCCGACAGGGGAGGAGGTCTGAAGCTTTCTTT. The encoded protein is CASSARQGRRSEAFF.